This entry lists 20 T cell receptor beta chains sequenced from one sample in a study of cytomegalovirus exposure and HLA in healthy donors. The PCR was carried out with 60 Vbeta primers and 13 Jbeta primers. Clones were read by immunoSEQ multiplex PCR, and TCRdb kept only the in-frame ones, dropping some. Recorded here are around 70,000 clones; the top ten clones represent roughly 0.89%. The sample comprised PBMCs. The receptors shown here come from a boy between 10 and 17 years old in good health and CMV-seronegative.

This chain links TRBV7-9 with TRBJ2-1; perhaps TRBD1 as D (6 bases). This CDR3 region has 14 residues. Germline V CDR1 and CDR2: SEHNR, FQNEAQ (reference sequence). V lost 4 bases and J lost 7, with 14 bases in between. DNA for the CDR3: TGTGCCAGCAGCTCACAGGGAGCTGCTAATGAGCAGTTCTTC. It is translated as CASSSQGAANEQFF.

This chain joins TRBV4-3 and TRBJ2-7, with 9 bases aligning to TRBD1. Germline CDR1 and CDR2: LGHNA and YSLEER. V was clipped by 1 base and J by 3 bases; unmatched bases: 7. This CDR3 comprises 16 residues. CDR3 nucleotides: TGCGCCAGCAGCCAAGCGTACCGACAGGGGGACTACGAGCAGTACTTC. This gives the protein CASSQAYRQGDYEQYF.

The chain is built from TRBV5-1 and TRBJ1-5; D might be TRBD1 (6 bases). The CDR3 runs to 15 residues. Between the trimmed V and J ends, which lost 4 bases and 4 bases, there was a span of 15 bases. CDR1 and CDR2 (germline): SGHRS, YFSETQ. CDR3 coding DNA: TGCGCCAGCAGCCTCAAGACAGGATTAAATCAGCCCCAGCATTTT. It encodes CASSLKTGLNQPQHF. Drawing the rest from reference TRBV5-1 and TRBJ1-5, the complete variable domain is KAGVTQTPRYLIKTRGQQVTLSCSPISGHRSVSWYQQTPGQGLQFLFEYFSETQRNKGNFPGRFSGRQFSNSRSEMNVSTLELGDSALYLCASSLKTGLNQPQHFGDGTRLSIL.

The gene calls are TRBV9 and TRBJ1-2; TRBD1 agrees at 8 bases. The CDR3 runs 15 residues. The V gene's germline CDR1 is SGDLS and CDR2 YYNGEE. Germline trimming cut 3 bases from V and 7 bases from J; bases unmatched to any gene: 11. The CDR3 coding sequence is TGTGCCAGCAGCGGAGAAGGGCAGGGGGCGCTTGGCTACACCTTC. Its protein product is CASSGEGQGALGYTF.

The chain combines TRBV5-1 with TRBJ2-5; unclear D gene. The V end lost 4 bases, the J end lost 1 base, and 8 bases lay between the germline ends. The germline CDR1 and CDR2 sequences are SGHRS and YFSETQ. The CDR3 length is 13 residues. CDR3 in DNA: TGCGCCAGCAGCAGTAACTCCCAAGAGACCCAGTACTTC. Translated, it gives CASSSNSQETQYF.

The genes are TRBV19 and TRBJ1-2; TRBD1 agrees at 9 bases. Germline CDR1 LNHDA, CDR2 SQIVND (reference sequence). With 7 bases clipped from V and 4 bases from J, the junction kept 4 bases outside the gene matches. This CDR3 has 13 amino acids. CDR3 loop: CASMGQGSYGYTF. The DNA of the CDR3 is TGTGCCAGTATGGGACAGGGATCCTATGGCTACACCTTC. Together with reference TRBV19 and TRBJ1-2, the CDR3 gives the full variable domain: DGGITQSPKYLFRKEGQNVTLSCEQNLNHDAMYWYRQDPGQGLRLIYYSQIVNDFQKGDIAEGYSVSREKKESFPLTVTSAQKNPTAFYLCASMGQGSYGYTFGSGTRLTVV.

The CDR3 sequence: CASSPSSPGSILYEQYF. For the CDR3, the DNA is TGTGCCAGCTCACCAAGTAGCCCCGGCAGTATCCTCTACGAGCAGTACTTC. V gene TRBV18 combines with J gene TRBJ2-7; D unresolved. Germline V gene data show CDR1 as KGHSH and CDR2 as LQKENI. The V end was cut by 2 bases, the J end by 3 bases, with 20 bases between. CDR3 size: 17 residues.

The genes are TRBV27 and TRBJ2-7; D is perhaps TRBD1 (6 bases). V was pared by 10 bases and J by 2 bases, with 18 bases between. The CDR3 runs to 14 residues. Germline CDR1 is MNHEY and CDR2 is SMNVEV (reference sequence). The CDR3 coding sequence is TGTGCCACCACCCCGGGACATCGGCCCTACGAGCAGTACTTC. Its translation: CATTPGHRPYEQYF.

The chain uses TRBV15 and TRBJ1-1; D is undetermined. The CDR3 consists of 15 residues. Germline V gene lookup returns CDR1 LNHNV and CDR2 YYDKDF (reference sequence). V lost 3 bases and J lost 4, with 15 bases in between. The CDR3 nucleotides are TGTGCCACCAGCAGGGGAACCACTGAGGGCACTGAAGCTTTCTTT. This gives the protein CATSRGTTEGTEAFF.

The J gene is TRBJ2-2, the V gene TRBV5-3, with TRBD2 matching 8 bases. TRBV5-3 is recorded as an ORF, its role being uncertain. V lost 2 bases to trimming and J lost 5 bases; unmatched junction nucleotides: 8. The length of the CDR3 is 16 residues. The CDR3 nucleotides read TGTGCCAGAAGCTTAAGAGCGGGGGTTAGGACCGGGGAGCTGTTTTTT. Translation gives CARSLRAGVRTGELFF.

This rearrangement joins TRBV18 to TRBJ1-1; weak D call: TRBD1 (6 bases). The CDR3 is 14 residues long. The V end lost 3 bases, the J end lost 0 bases, and 8 bases lay between the germline ends. The V gene's germline CDR1 is KGHSH and CDR2 LQKENI. The CDR3 DNA is TGTGCCAGCTCACCCCAGGGGATGAACACTGAAGCTTTCTTT. It specifies CASSPQGMNTEAFF.

The chain couples TRBV5-1 to TRBJ2-7; TRBD2 agrees at 13 bases. Germline V gene lookup returns CDR1 SGHRS and CDR2 YFSETQ. V was clipped by 4 bases and J by 1 base; unmatched bases: 11. The length of the CDR3 is 18 residues. CDR3 DNA sequence: TGCGCCAGCAGCATTTACAGGACTAGCGGGGGCGGTTCCTACGAGCAGTACTTC. Encoded protein: CASSIYRTSGGGSYEQYF.

V gene TRBV19 combines with J gene TRBJ1-4; possible D gene TRBD1, 6 bases. In germline, CDR1 is LNHDA, CDR2 SQIVND (reference sequence). V lost 5 bases, J lost 10 bases, and 14 bases lay in between. This CDR3 spans 13 amino acids. As DNA, the CDR3 is TGTGCCAGTAGTGCACAGGGTACTGGAAAACTGTTTTTT. This sequence encodes CASSAQGTGKLFF.

The rearrangement links TRBV5-4 to TRBJ2-3; TRBD2 matches at 12 bases. There are 16 residues in the CDR3. Germline V gene data show CDR1 as SGHNT and CDR2 as YYREEE (reference sequence). V dropped 2 bases and J dropped 6; count of bases not matched to a gene: 7. The DNA for the CDR3 is TGTGCCAGCAGCTTACGACTAGCGGGGGCCGGGGATACGCAGTATTTT. It yields the protein CASSLRLAGAGDTQYF.

This chain joins TRBV5-4 and TRBJ1-2, with D unclear. This CDR3 spans 16 amino acids. CDR1 is SGHNT and CDR2 is YYREEE in the germline V gene (reference sequence). The V and J ends lost 1 base and 2 bases respectively, with 15 bases between them. CDR3: CASSLLGGGRNYGYTF. The CDR3 DNA is TGTGCCAGCAGCTTGTTGGGCGGAGGCAGAAACTATGGCTACACCTTC.

The chain has TRBV25-1 and TRBJ2-5; 7 bases match TRBD2. The CDR3 loop spans 13 amino acids. Looked up from germline, CDR1 is MGHDK and CDR2 is SYGVNS. J lost 5 bases, V lost 4 bases, and 4 bases had no gene match. CDR3 DNA: TGTGCCAGCAGTGTGACAGCGGGGGAGACCCAGTACTTC. Protein sequence: CASSVTAGETQYF.

The chain is built from TRBV15 and TRBJ1-5; TRBD1 might be the D (5 bases). Trimming took off 0 bases at V and 3 bases at J, with 6 bases between the two ends. The CDR3 extends over 14 amino acids. Germline V lookup: CDR1 LNHNV, CDR2 YYDKDF (reference sequence). Here the CDR3 DNA reads TGTGCCACCAGCAGAGACAGGGCCAATCAGCCCCAGCATTTT. Translated, it gives CATSRDRANQPQHF.

As regards this clone: At one of its ends the junction is not consistent with the germline gene, which may arise from a read error. This sequence joins TRBV6-1 and TRBJ2-7; 9 positions match TRBD2. CDR1 MNHNS and CDR2 SASEGT come from the germline V gene. This CDR3 is built from 14 residues. The CDR3 here is CASSPGTSSHEQYF. Here the CDR3 DNA reads TGTGCCAGCAGCCCCGGGACTAGCTCCCACGAGCAGTACTTC.

The chain couples TRBV12-5 to TRBJ2-3; 8 bases fit TRBD2. The CDR3 is 19 residues long. Germline V gene data show CDR1 as LGHNT and CDR2 as FRNRAP. Trimming at V came to 0 bases and at J to 2 bases, leaving 13 bases not matched to a gene. For the CDR3, the DNA is TGTGCTAGTGGTTTGGTACTAAGCGGGGGAGACCTTTACACAGATACGCAGTATTTT. Residues: CASGLVLSGGDLYTDTQYF.

The chain employs TRBV7-2 and TRBJ2-1; 7 nucleotides align to TRBD2. Germline V gene sequence: CDR1 SGHTA, CDR2 FQGNSA. This CDR3 region has 17 residues. Trimming took 5 bases from V and 7 from J; bases not matched to a gene: 17. CDR3 sequence reads: CASSAGSTSVYPNEQFF. The CDR3 DNA reads TGTGCCAGCAGCGCCGGATCTACTAGCGTCTACCCGAATGAGCAGTTCTTC.